This passage covers 14 T cell receptor beta chains from one sample sequenced in a study of blood T cell repertoires in COVID-19. Here immunoSEQ multiplex PCR was the method, and the copy in TCRdb shows in-frame clones only, minus some. The profile shows about 130,000 clones, around 88% of them singletons. The source material was PBMCs or T cells enriched from blood (not recorded which). All receptors derive from a woman aged 45 to 65 who had recovered from COVID-19.

The V gene is TRBV5-6, the J gene TRBJ1-5; no firm D call. The germline gives CDR1 SGHDT, CDR2 YYEEEE. This CDR3 contains 15 residues. The ends were cut back, 0 bases at V and 3 bases at J, with 10 bases in the middle. This CDR3 reads CASSLVGGPNQPQHF. The CDR3 bases are TGTGCCAGCAGCTTGGTTGGTGGGCCCAATCAGCCCCAGCATTTT. The full variable domain, with the rest looked up from reference TRBV5-6 and TRBJ1-5, is DAGVTQSPTHLIKTRGQQVTLRCSPKSGHDTVSWYQQALGQGPQFIFQYYEEEERQRGNFPDRFSGHQFPNYSSELNVNALLLGDSALYLCASSLVGGPNQPQHFGDGTRLSIL.

This sequence joins TRBV11-3 and TRBJ2-5; the match to TRBD2 covers 7 bases. CDR1 SGHNT and CDR2 YENEEA come from the germline V gene. Unmatched junction bases numbered 12, after V lost 4 bases and J lost 4 bases. CDR3 length: 16 residues. The CDR3 is CASSSQWEGAGETQYF. The CDR3 nucleotides read TGTGCCAGCAGCTCCCAGTGGGAGGGCGCGGGAGAGACCCAGTACTTC. Supplemented by reference TRBV11-3 and TRBJ2-5, the full variable domain reads EAGVVQSPRYKIIEKKQPVAFWCNPISGHNTLYWYLQNLGQGPELLIRYENEEAVDDSQLPKDRFSAERLKGVDSTLKIQPAELGDSAVYLCASSSQWEGAGETQYFGPGTRLLVL.

The V gene is TRBV6-5, the J gene TRBJ1-4; 7 nucleotides line up with TRBD1. The CDR3 is 16 residues long. Trimming took 4 bases from V and 4 from J; bases not matched to a gene: 9. Germline V lookup: CDR1 MNHEY, CDR2 SVGAGI. The CDR3 bases are TGTGCCAGCAGTTTTGACAGGGAAACCGGTAATGAAAAACTGTTTTTT. It specifies CASSFDRETGNEKLFF.

The chain combines TRBV24-1 with TRBJ2-1; perhaps TRBD2 as D (5 bases). Trimming shortened V by 9 bases and J by 1 base, and 6 bases separated the two germline ends. The CDR3 is made up of 12 amino acids. Germline CDR1 and CDR2: KGHDR and SFDVKD. CDR3 coding DNA: TGTGCCACCCGGGGATCCTACAATGAGCAGTTCTTC. The encoded protein is CATRGSYNEQFF.

V usage is TRBV19 and J usage is TRBJ2-7; the match to TRBD1 covers 9 bases. This CDR3 has 16 residues. Germline CDR1 reads LNHDA; CDR2 reads SQIVND (reference sequence). After removal of 4 bases from V and 0 bases from J, the junction contained 7 bases not matched to a gene. The CDR3 spells CASSSKGQGNSYEQYF. In nucleotides, the CDR3 is TGTGCCAGTAGTAGTAAAGGACAGGGGAACTCCTACGAGCAGTACTTC.

The genes are TRBV30 and TRBJ2-4; no reliable D call. Deletions cut 5 bases from V and 5 bases from J, with 10 bases between. Per the germline V gene, CDR1 is GTSNPN and CDR2 is SVGIG (reference sequence). The CDR3 has 12 residues. CDR3 in amino acids: CAWEIRENIQYF. The DNA for the CDR3 is TGTGCCTGGGAGATCCGGGAAAACATTCAGTACTTC.

This clone was counted once. The CDR3 sequence: CAISESNPSGGDETQYF. The DNA for the CDR3 is TGTGCCATCAGTGAGTCGAATCCTAGCGGGGGGGATGAGACCCAGTACTTC. The chain uses TRBV10-3 and TRBJ2-5; TRBD2 agrees at 12 bases. After removal of 0 bases from V and 5 bases from J, the junction contained 7 bases not matched to a gene. The CDR3 extends over 17 amino acids. Germline V CDR1 and CDR2: ENHRY, SYGVKD.

The chain joins TRBV4-2 to TRBJ2-1; perhaps TRBD1 as D (5 bases). Trimming cost V 5 bases and J 8 bases, with 13 bases left between them. The CDR3 length is 13 residues. Germline assignment: CDR1 LGHNA and CDR2 YNFKEQ. Written as DNA, the CDR3 is TGTGCCAGCAGCGTAAGCAAAGGGGATGAGCAGTTCTTC. It is translated as CASSVSKGDEQFF.

The chain carries TRBV3-1 (or the pseudogene TRBV3-2) and TRBJ1-2, with 9 bases that match TRBD1. With 7 bases clipped from V and 9 bases from J, the junction kept 12 bases outside the gene matches. The germline CDR1 and CDR2 sequences are LGHDT and YNNKEL (reference sequence). The CDR3 is 14 amino acids. This chain's CDR3 is CASTTQQGASSYTF. The CDR3 DNA reads TGTGCCAGCACCACTCAACAGGGGGCGAGTAGCTACACCTTC.

The genes are TRBV7-8 and TRBJ2-5; maybe TRBD2 (6 bases). CDR3 size: 16 residues. Trimming left V 2 bases short and J 2 bases short, with 15 bases between. The germline V gene encodes CDR1 SGHVS and CDR2 FQNEAQ. CDR3 in DNA: TGTGCCAGCAGCTTAACCCCAAGACGGGGGCAAGAGACCCAGTACTTC. Translated: CASSLTPRRGQETQYF.

The chain carries TRBV27 and TRBJ2-1; possible D gene TRBD2, 5 bases. V lost 4 bases to trimming and J lost 1 base, with 8 bases between them. The germline V gene has CDR1 MNHEY and CDR2 SMNVEV (reference sequence). The CDR3 consists of 14 residues. Written as DNA, the CDR3 is TGTGCCAGCAGTTCGGACTTGTCCTACAATGAGCAGTTCTTC. Translating it yields CASSSDLSYNEQFF.

The chain combines TRBV24-1 with TRBJ2-1; D might be TRBD1 (5 bases). This CDR3 has 15 residues. The germline V gene has CDR1 KGHDR and CDR2 SFDVKD. Trimming took off 0 bases at V and 9 bases at J, with 14 bases between the two ends. The CDR3 DNA sequence: TGTGCCACCAGTGATTTGCCCCCGGGCCAGGGTGAGCAGTTCTTC. This codes for CATSDLPPGQGEQFF.

The chain has TRBV27 and TRBJ1-5; possible D gene TRBD1, 5 bases. The germline gives CDR1 MNHEY, CDR2 SMNVEV (reference sequence). The CDR3 is 14 amino acids. V lost 4 bases, J lost 3 bases, and 10 bases lay in between. This chain's CDR3 is CASSSYGANQPQHF. The DNA for the CDR3 is TGTGCCAGCAGTTCCTATGGGGCCAATCAGCCCCAGCATTTT.

The chain joins TRBV19 to TRBJ1-6; 7 bases are a match to TRBD1. J gave up 9 bases and V 7 bases, and 21 bases lay outside the gene matches. The CDR3 runs to 18 residues. Germline-derived CDR1 and CDR2 are LNHDA and SQIVND (reference sequence). CDR3 in DNA: TGTGCCAGTACCGATAAACCCCCGACAGGGTTTGGGTCTTCACCCCTCCACTTT. It codes for CASTDKPPTGFGSSPLHF.